This T cell receptor (beta chain) is from a study of shared T cell receptors in the human thymus. Trimming removed 6 bases at V and 1 base at J, with 17 bases between. The CDR3 consists of 16 residues. Germline CDR1 SGHTA, CDR2 FQGNSA. TCRdb keeps only in-frame clones here, not all; method: immunoSEQ multiplex PCR. The data show almost 550,000 clones, around 78% seen once. These records were also assigned to another study, of human thymus T cells. As reported in that work: Corrective heart surgery yielded the resections from which the thymus tissue came. A high degree of thymic repertoire overlap among unrelated individuals was reported in related research.

This rearrangement joins TRBV7-2 to TRBJ2-3; tentative D call: TRBD1 (6 bases). Sequenced: thymocytes. This TCR was recovered from a boy under two years old with a congenital heart defect. In DNA form, the CDR3 reads TGTGCCAGCAGGCGATATGGGGGCGGGTGCACAGATACGCAGTATTTT. This translates into CASRRYGGGCTDTQYF.